This T cell receptor beta chain was recorded in a study of early T cells in non-severe SARS-CoV-2 infection. This clonotype was recorded many times. TCRdb recomputed calls from the 5' RACE reads with MiXCR, one row per CDR3 protein. The sample has tens of thousands of distinct CDR3 sequences; approximately 10% are singletons. Germline assignment: CDR1 MDHEN and CDR2 SYDVKM. With V trimmed by 4 bases and J by 1 base, 9 bases remained unmatched. CDR3 length: 16 amino acids. The TCR was taken from an adult who was a healthcare worker with PCR-confirmed SARS-CoV-2 infection or an uninfected control (not recorded which). The V and J genes are TRBV28 and TRBJ1-1, with 7 positions matching TRBD1. The sample comprised whole blood. The CDR3 region is CASSSNLQGTNTEAFF. CDR3 bases: TGTGCCAGCAGTTCGAACTTACAGGGGACGAACACTGAAGCTTTCTTT.